The 22 T cell receptor beta chains below come from one sample, sequenced in a study of T cell repertoires and Cas9 in healthy adults. Using immunoSEQ multiplex PCR, the repertoire was profiled, and TCRdb retains in-frame clones only, with some absent. The sample records over 20,000 clones, 75% to 95% being singletons. The sample was CD4+ effector T cells (CD127+, CD25-, CD137-, CD154-) from PBMCs; culture status not recorded. The receptors derive from a human donor in good health.

The chain couples TRBV4-1 to TRBJ2-5; TRBD2 aligns across 12 bases. The CDR3 totals 18 residues. J was trimmed by 4 bases and V by 4 bases; bases with no gene match: 13. Germline V gene sequence: CDR1 MGHRA, CDR2 YSYEKL. The DNA for the CDR3 is TGCGCCAGCAGCCTTCGACTAGCGGGGGCCCGCCGGGGAGAGACCCAGTACTTC. Its translation is CASSLRLAGARRGETQYF.

The V and J genes are TRBV6-1 and TRBJ2-6; D is ambiguous. This CDR3 has 14 residues. Trimming left V 4 bases short and J 0 bases short, with 4 bases between. The germline V gene has CDR1 MNHNS and CDR2 SASEGT. CDR3 DNA: TGTGCCAGCAGTGCGAGCTCTGGGGCCAACGTCCTGACTTTC. Translated: CASSASSGANVLTF.

The V gene is TRBV28, the J gene TRBJ1-2, with D unresolved. V lost 6 bases and J lost 6, with 14 bases in between. CDR1 and CDR2 (germline): MDHEN, SYDVKM. This CDR3 comprises 13 residues. The CDR3 bases are TGTGCCAGCAGCCCAGGCTTCCCCAATGGCTACACCTTC. Translation: CASSPGFPNGYTF.

This chain links TRBV28 with TRBJ1-3, with D possibly matching TRBD1 (6 bases). This CDR3 contains 15 residues. Looked up from germline, CDR1 is MDHEN and CDR2 is SYDVKM. V lost 5 bases and J lost 0, with 11 bases in between. CDR3 DNA: TGTGCCAGCAGTCCCGGGACAAACTCTGGAAACACCATATATTTT. This encodes CASSPGTNSGNTIYF. Full variable domain (remainder filled in from reference TRBV28 and TRBJ1-3): DVKVTQSSRYLVKRTGEKVFLECVQDMDHENMFWYRQDPGLGLRLIYFSYDVKMKEKGDIPEGYSVSREKKERFSLILESASTNQTSMYLCASSPGTNSGNTIYFGEGSWLTVV.

V is TRBV28 and J is TRBJ1-4; D call uncertain. The germline V gene has CDR1 MDHEN and CDR2 SYDVKM. With 5 bases removed from V and 6 bases from J, the gap between germline ends came to 10 bases. This CDR3 contains 13 residues. The CDR3 spells CASSLLRDEKLFF. CDR3 sequence (DNA): TGTGCCAGCAGTCTTTTAAGGGATGAAAAACTGTTTTTT.

The chain combines TRBV14 with TRBJ2-3; D is undetermined. Germline V gene data show CDR1 as SGHDN and CDR2 as FVKESK. The CDR3 has 14 amino acids. Trimming took 4 bases from V and 1 from J, leaving 9 bases between them. The CDR3 coding sequence is TGTGCCAGCAGCCCCCTGCAGGGCACAGATACGCAGTATTTT. It is translated as CASSPLQGTDTQYF.

The chain is built from TRBV6-5 and TRBJ1-2, with TRBD1 matching over 9 bases. Germline lookup yields CDR1 MNHEY and CDR2 SVGAGI. J lost 9 bases, V lost 5 bases, and 7 bases had no gene match. The CDR3 has 13 residues. CDR3 protein: CASSDDRGGSYTF. Written as DNA, the CDR3 is TGTGCCAGCAGTGACGACAGGGGGGGTAGCTACACCTTC.

A few counts support this clone. V usage is TRBV2 and J usage is TRBJ1-2, with D uncertain. Trimming removed 1 base at V and 3 bases at J, with 15 bases between. The CDR3 is made up of 16 amino acids. The germline gives CDR1 SNHLY, CDR2 FYNNEI. The CDR3 nucleotides are TGTGCCAGCAGTGAAGAAGGGCTGGTCGTCTACTATGGCTACACCTTC. Translating gives CASSEEGLVVYYGYTF.

The chain joins TRBV5-8 to TRBJ1-2; D possibly corresponds to TRBD1 (6 bases). Germline V CDR1 and CDR2: SGHTS, YDEGEE. The CDR3 is 13 amino acids. The V and J ends lost 0 bases and 8 bases respectively, with 11 bases between them. This CDR3 reads CASSLGRGQGYTF. CDR3 nucleotides: TGTGCCAGCAGCTTGGGACGGGGGCAGGGCTACACCTTC.

V gene TRBV7-8 combines with J gene TRBJ1-4; the D is unclear. Per germline, CDR1 SGHVS and CDR2 FQNEAQ. The CDR3 runs to 16 residues. Trimming left V 5 bases short and J 7 bases short, with 20 bases between. The CDR3 is CASSPTSRGSSEKLFF. The CDR3 region has the DNA TGTGCCAGCAGCCCAACATCGAGAGGGAGTAGTGAAAAACTGTTTTTT.

The chain couples TRBV5-6 to TRBJ1-6; possibly TRBD1 for D (5 bases). CDR1 is SGHDT, CDR2 YYEEEE, per germline. There are 17 residues in the CDR3. Trimming left V 4 bases short and J 2 bases short, with 16 bases between. The DNA of the CDR3 is TGTGCCAGCAGCACCTACCACGGGGGAACCTATAATTCACCCCTCCACTTT. Encoded protein: CASSTYHGGTYNSPLHF.

The V gene is TRBV4-2, the J gene TRBJ1-1; TRBD1 aligns across 7 bases. This CDR3 is built from 16 residues. Per the germline V gene, CDR1 is LGHNA and CDR2 is YNFKEQ. Trimming cost V 2 bases and J 0 bases; bases outside gene matches: 6. The CDR3 protein is CASSQSPTGMNTEAFF. The CDR3 nucleotides read TGTGCCAGCAGCCAATCCCCGACAGGGATGAACACTGAAGCTTTCTTT.

The chain carries TRBV2 and TRBJ1-5; no reliable D call. The CDR3 loop spans 11 amino acids. V was shortened by 7 bases and J by 11 bases, with 12 bases between the two germline ends. From germline, CDR1 is SNHLY and CDR2 FYNNEI. This chain's CDR3 is CASTLGMSQHF. The CDR3 DNA reads TGTGCCAGCACGTTAGGGATGTCCCAGCATTTT.

V usage is TRBV19 and J usage is TRBJ1-1, with D perhaps TRBD1 (5 bases). The V end lost 5 bases, the J end lost 5 bases, and 27 bases lay between the germline ends. The CDR3 loop spans 18 amino acids. Germline V CDR1 and CDR2: LNHDA, SQIVND (reference sequence). The CDR3 DNA is TGTGCCAGTAGTCCTCAAACAATCGCCACAGGTACGTTGACTGAAGCTTTCTTT. This codes for CASSPQTIATGTLTEAFF.

V and J are TRBV7-8 and TRBJ2-3; no firm D call. V shed 5 bases and J shed 5 bases, with 11 bases lying between them. This CDR3 has 13 residues. CDR1 is SGHVS, CDR2 FQNEAQ, per germline. CDR3 sequence: CASSISPRDTQYF. Here the CDR3 DNA reads TGTGCCAGCAGCATTTCCCCGCGAGATACGCAGTATTTT.

V gene TRBV5-1 combines with J gene TRBJ2-2; the match to TRBD2 covers 7 bases. CDR3 length: 17 residues. Germline loops: CDR1 SGHRS, CDR2 YFSETQ. Unmatched junction bases numbered 10, after V lost 0 bases and J lost 5 bases. CDR3 nucleotide sequence: TGCGCCAGCAGCTTGGCCTTCCGGGGAGGGGAGACCGGGGAGCTGTTTTTT. As protein: CASSLAFRGGETGELFF.

The chain has TRBV11-2 and TRBJ1-6; D remains ambiguous. The V gene lost 4 bases and the J gene lost 7 bases, with 17 bases spanning the gap. Looked up from germline, CDR1 is SGHAT and CDR2 is FQNNGV. The CDR3 extends over 16 amino acids. CDR3 sequence (DNA): TGTGCCAGCAGCTCCAGCTCCGGGGAAGGCAATTCACCCCTCCACTTT. Its translation is CASSSSSGEGNSPLHF.

J is TRBJ2-3 and V is TRBV5-1; 10 bases are shared with TRBD2. After removal of 4 bases from V and 3 bases from J, the junction contained 8 bases not matched to a gene. This CDR3 is 16 amino acids long. Germline loops: CDR1 SGHRS, CDR2 YFSETQ. In nucleotides, the CDR3 is TGCGCCAGCAGCGTGGCGGTAGCGGGAGGTACAGATACGCAGTATTTT. This codes for CASSVAVAGGTDTQYF.

The chain links TRBV7-9 to TRBJ2-7; D might be TRBD1 (5 bases). The germline V gene encodes CDR1 SEHNR and CDR2 FQNEAQ (reference sequence). This CDR3 contains 13 residues. Trimming took 2 bases from V and 4 from J, leaving 9 bases between them. The CDR3 DNA reads TGTGCCAGCAGCTTATCCAGGGTATACGAGCAGTACTTC. The encoded protein is CASSLSRVYEQYF.

This chain joins TRBV6-5 and TRBJ2-7; TRBD2 might be the D (5 bases). The CDR3 is made up of 13 amino acids. Trimming removed 4 bases at V and 7 bases at J, with 14 bases between. Germline V lookup: CDR1 MNHEY, CDR2 SVGAGI. In nucleotides, the CDR3 is TGTGCCAGCAGTTCGTTGTCATGGAGGGAGCAGTACTTC. Translated, it gives CASSSLSWREQYF.

This clone was observed once. The V and J genes are TRBV15 and TRBJ1-2; a possible D gene is TRBD1 (5 bases). CDR1 and CDR2 (germline): LNHNV, YYDKDF (reference sequence). The ends were cut back, 7 bases at V and 0 bases at J, with 9 bases in the middle. This CDR3 has 13 residues. The CDR3 DNA reads as TGTGCCACCACCCAGGACACTAACTATGGCTACACCTTC. It is translated as CATTQDTNYGYTF.

The V call is TRBV9, the J call TRBJ2-2; a weak D match, TRBD2 (5 bases). CDR3 length equals 15 residues. Germline V lookup: CDR1 SGDLS, CDR2 YYNGEE. The V gene lost 4 bases and the J gene lost 1 base, with 11 bases spanning the gap. The CDR3 region is CASSPGAGNTGELFF. DNA of the CDR3: TGTGCCAGCAGCCCCGGTGCGGGGAACACCGGGGAGCTGTTTTTT.